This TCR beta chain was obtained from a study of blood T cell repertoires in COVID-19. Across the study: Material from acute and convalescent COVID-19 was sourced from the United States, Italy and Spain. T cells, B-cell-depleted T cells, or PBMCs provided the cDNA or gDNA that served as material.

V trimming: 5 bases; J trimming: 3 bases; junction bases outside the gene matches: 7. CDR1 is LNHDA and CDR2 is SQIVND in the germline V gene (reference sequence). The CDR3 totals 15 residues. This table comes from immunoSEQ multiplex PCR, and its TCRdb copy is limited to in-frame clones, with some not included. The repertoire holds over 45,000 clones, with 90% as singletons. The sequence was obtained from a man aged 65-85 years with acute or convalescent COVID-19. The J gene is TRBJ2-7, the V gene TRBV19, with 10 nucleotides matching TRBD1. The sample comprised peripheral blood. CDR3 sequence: CASSPGTGVDYEQYF. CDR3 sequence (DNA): TGTGCCAGTAGTCCAGGGACAGGGGTCGACTACGAGCAGTACTTC. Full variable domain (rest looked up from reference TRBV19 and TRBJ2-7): DGGITQSPKYLFRKEGQNVTLSCEQNLNHDAMYWYRQDPGQGLRLIYYSQIVNDFQKGDIAEGYSVSREKKESFPLTVTSAQKNPTAFYLCASSPGTGVDYEQYFGPGTRLTVT.